One and the same sample provided the 17 T cell receptor beta chains below, sequenced in a study of glioma-infiltrating T cells after dendritic cell vaccination. Indicated time point: after dendritic cell vaccination, including at tumor progression/relapse. The table came from immunoSEQ multiplex PCR; TCRdb's copy has only in-frame clones and leaves some out. Of about 82,000 clones listed, around 83% are singletons. Sequenced here: blood, sampled after dendritic cell vaccination. The receptors were gathered from a human donor with glioblastoma.

The rearrangement joins TRBV5-1 to TRBJ1-3; 7 bases are shared with TRBD1. From germline, CDR1 is SGHRS and CDR2 YFSETQ. V lost 0 bases and J lost 4; bases outside the gene matches: 1. The CDR3 covers 14 residues. The CDR3 sequence is CASSLGTGGNTIYF. CDR3 DNA sequence: TGCGCCAGCAGCTTGGGGACAGGAGGAAACACCATATATTTT.

The chain recombines TRBV6-1 with TRBJ2-1; D may be TRBD2 (5 bases). The CDR3 contains 14 residues. Germline V CDR1 and CDR2: MNHNS, SASEGT. The ends were cut back, 8 bases at V and 1 base at J, with 12 bases in the middle. The CDR3 here is CASRPTSSYNEQFF. The CDR3 DNA sequence: TGTGCCAGCCGCCCTACTAGTTCCTACAATGAGCAGTTCTTC.

As regards this clone: The same CDR3 arises from other DNA sequences in this sample as well. The V call is TRBV29-1, the J call TRBJ1-1, with 8 positions matching TRBD1. Losses at the gene ends were 6 bases for V and 0 bases for J; bases not matched to a gene: 3. This CDR3 region has 13 residues. In germline, CDR1 is SQVTM, CDR2 ANQGSEA. Here the CDR3 DNA reads TGCAGCGTCGGACAGGGACTGAACACTGAAGCTTTCTTT. As protein: CSVGQGLNTEAFF.

The chain carries TRBV15 and TRBJ1-2, with D possibly TRBD1 on 5 matching bases. Trimming removed 4 bases from V and 5 bases from J, with 14 bases in between. The CDR3 has 14 residues. Germline values: CDR1 LNHNV, CDR2 YYDKDF (reference sequence). The CDR3 coding sequence is TGTGCCACCAGCAAAGACGGGGGAAGGTATGGCTACACCTTC. As protein: CATSKDGGRYGYTF.

This chain joins TRBV5-1 and TRBJ2-2; TRBD1 matches 7 bases. Germline loops: CDR1 SGHRS, CDR2 YFSETQ. The CDR3 runs 18 residues. With V trimmed by 4 bases and J by 1 base, 13 bases remained unmatched. The CDR3 sequence is CASSLLPPGTENTGELFF. The CDR3 DNA sequence: TGCGCCAGCAGCCTGCTACCCCCCGGGACAGAGAACACCGGGGAGCTGTTTTTT.

This clone was seen a handful of times. The V call is TRBV19, the J call TRBJ1-1; D possibly corresponds to TRBD1 (5 bases). The CDR3 spans 13 residues. Trimming stripped 5 bases from V and 1 base from J, with 8 bases between. Per the germline V gene, CDR1 is LNHDA and CDR2 is SQIVND (reference sequence). This chain's CDR3 is CASSAQGNTEAFF. CDR3 in DNA: TGTGCCAGTAGTGCCCAGGGGAACACTGAAGCTTTCTTT.

The J gene is TRBJ2-2, the V gene TRBV7-6; TRBD1 might be the D (5 bases). Trimming cost V 3 bases and J 7 bases, with 21 bases left between them. The CDR3 has 17 residues. Per germline, CDR1 SGHVS and CDR2 FNYEAQ. The CDR3 reads CASSFNRRGSQGGELFF. CDR3 nucleotides: TGTGCCAGCAGCTTCAACCGTAGGGGATCCCAGGGCGGGGAGCTGTTTTTT.

Turning to this clone: Other DNA variants within this sample encode the same CDR3. Here the CDR3 DNA reads TGTGCCAGCAGCTCAGGACAGGATGAAAAACTGTTTTTT. Amino acids: CASSSGQDEKLFF. V gene TRBV7-2 combines with J gene TRBJ1-4; 7 positions match TRBD1. Germline lookup yields CDR1 SGHTA and CDR2 FQGNSA. The CDR3 runs to 13 residues. V shed 4 bases and J 6 bases; nucleotides not matched to a gene: 2.

The chain joins TRBV30 to TRBJ1-6, with 9 positions matching TRBD1. Germline assignment: CDR1 GTSNPN and CDR2 SVGIG (reference sequence). This CDR3 spans 13 amino acids. The J segment lost 7 bases and the V segment lost 3 bases, leaving 1 base of the junction unmatched. The CDR3 region has the DNA TGTGCCTGGAGCGGGACAGGGAATTCACCCCTCCACTTT. Encoded protein: CAWSGTGNSPLHF.

The V call is TRBV18, the J call TRBJ1-2; D gene ambiguous. Per germline, CDR1 KGHSH and CDR2 LQKENI. The CDR3 runs to 13 residues. Trimming shortened V by 4 bases and J by 8 bases, and 14 bases separated the two germline ends. CDR3 in DNA: TGTGCCAGCTCACAATTAAGTGCACAGGGCTACACCTTC. This translates into CASSQLSAQGYTF.

The chain joins TRBV2 to TRBJ2-7; D is unresolved. The CDR3 runs to 12 residues. Germline V CDR1 and CDR2: SNHLY, FYNNEI. With 8 bases removed from V and 0 bases from J, the gap between germline ends came to 8 bases. CDR3 in amino acids: CASGRLSYEQYF. DNA for the CDR3: TGTGCCAGCGGTAGACTCTCCTACGAGCAGTACTTC.

The gene calls are TRBV9 and TRBJ2-7; 10 bases line up with TRBD1. V gave up 4 bases and J gave up 4 bases; unmatched junction bases: 8. The germline gives CDR1 SGDLS, CDR2 YYNGEE. This CDR3 spans 15 amino acids. The CDR3 nucleotides are TGTGCCAGCAGCTTCCGGGACAGGGGAAATTACGAGCAGTACTTC. Protein product: CASSFRDRGNYEQYF.

V and J are TRBV6-6 and TRBJ2-7; D may be TRBD1 (6 bases). The CDR3 length is 12 residues. Germline loops: CDR1 MNHNY, CDR2 SVGAGI (reference sequence). V was pared by 6 bases and J by 3 bases, with 9 bases between. CDR3 in DNA: TGTGCCAGCAGCCGGACAGTCTACGAGCAGTACTTC. This sequence encodes CASSRTVYEQYF.

This sequence joins TRBV7-2 and TRBJ1-6; 9 nucleotides match TRBD1. With 4 bases clipped from V and 12 bases from J, the junction kept 10 bases outside the gene matches. The CDR3 totals 15 residues. Germline V gene lookup returns CDR1 SGHTA and CDR2 FQGNSA. The CDR3 nucleotides are TGTGCCAGCAGCTCGGGACAGGGATTATTGGGACCCCTCCACTTT. Translation: CASSSGQGLLGPLHF.

CDR3 in DNA: TGTGCCAGCAGCCCAGGACAGGACGGTGAAAAACTGTTTTTT. This sequence encodes CASSPGQDGEKLFF. The chain has TRBV11-2 and TRBJ1-4; TRBD1 matches at 7 bases. The CDR3 is 14 residues long. From germline, CDR1 is SGHAT and CDR2 FQNNGV. V shed 5 bases and J 7 bases; nucleotides not matched to a gene: 7.

The chain joins TRBV4-2 to TRBJ2-1, with 8 bases lining up with TRBD1. J was trimmed by 4 bases and V by 4 bases; bases with no gene match: 9. There are 16 residues in the CDR3. Per the germline V gene, CDR1 is LGHNA and CDR2 is YNFKEQ. In DNA form, the CDR3 reads TGTGCCAGCAGCCCATATCCGGGACAGGAATACAATGAGCAGTTCTTC. As protein: CASSPYPGQEYNEQFF.

V and J are TRBV7-2 and TRBJ1-2; TRBD1 aligns across 8 bases. The CDR3 is 15 amino acids. Trimming cost V 4 bases and J 7 bases; bases outside gene matches: 11. From germline, CDR1 is SGHTA and CDR2 FQGNSA. This CDR3 reads CASSSGGQGLSGYTF. The DNA for the CDR3 is TGTGCCAGCAGCTCAGGAGGACAGGGCTTAAGTGGCTACACCTTC.